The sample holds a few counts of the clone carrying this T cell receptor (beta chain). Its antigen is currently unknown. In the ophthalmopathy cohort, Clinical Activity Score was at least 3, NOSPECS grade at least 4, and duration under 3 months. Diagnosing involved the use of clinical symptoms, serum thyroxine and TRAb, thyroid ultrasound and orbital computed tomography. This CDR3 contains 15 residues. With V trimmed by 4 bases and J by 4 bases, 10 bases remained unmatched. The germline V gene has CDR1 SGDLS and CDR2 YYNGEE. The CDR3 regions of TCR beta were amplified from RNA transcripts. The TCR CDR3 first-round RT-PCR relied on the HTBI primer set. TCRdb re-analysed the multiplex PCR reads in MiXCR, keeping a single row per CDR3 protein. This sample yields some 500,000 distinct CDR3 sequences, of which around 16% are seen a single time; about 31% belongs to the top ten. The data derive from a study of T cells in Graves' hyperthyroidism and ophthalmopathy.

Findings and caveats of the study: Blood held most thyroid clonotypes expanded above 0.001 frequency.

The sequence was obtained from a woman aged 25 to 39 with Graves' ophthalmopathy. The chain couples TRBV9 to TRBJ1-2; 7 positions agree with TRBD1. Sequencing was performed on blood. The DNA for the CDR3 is TGTGCCAGCAGCTCAAGATCGGACAGGCTCTATGGCTACACCTTC. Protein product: CASSSRSDRLYGYTF. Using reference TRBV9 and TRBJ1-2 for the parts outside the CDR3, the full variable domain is DSGVTQTPKHLITATGQRVTLRCSPRSGDLSVYWYQQSLDQGLQFLIQYYNGEERAKGNILERFSAQQFPDLHSELNLSSLELGDSALYFCASSSRSDRLYGYTFGSGTRLTVV.